A single sample gave rise to the 4 T cell receptor beta chains below, sequenced in a study of response to subunit inactivated influenza vaccine. Each CDR3 protein gets one entry after TCRdb re-called the RT-PCR reads with MiXCR. Counted here are about 570,000 distinct CDR3 sequences, approximately 11% occurring once; the ten biggest clones make up about 10%. This same sample was also part of a study on T cells expressing NK-cell markers. From that second work: For TCR beta, cDNA was produced by 5'RACE template switching with UMIs.

The sequencing here drew on PBMCs from blood, taken on the day of vaccination. The receptor source for this set is a man between 45 and 60 years old who received an inactivated influenza vaccine.

This rearrangement joins TRBV6-2 or TRBV6-3 to TRBJ2-3; D perhaps matches TRBD1 (6 bases). The CDR3 totals 15 residues. Trimming pared 5 bases from V and 1 base from J, leaving 13 bases between. Germline CDR1 reads MNHEY; CDR2 reads SVGEGT. This CDR3 is CASSLQGYGTDTQYF. DNA for the CDR3: TGTGCCAGCAGTCTACAGGGTTACGGCACAGATACGCAGTATTTT.

This rearrangement joins TRBV5-1 to TRBJ2-1; 7 bases are shared with TRBD1. J lost 5 bases, V lost 0 bases, and 8 bases had no gene match. Germline lookup yields CDR1 SGHRS and CDR2 YFSETQ. The CDR3 consists of 16 residues. Written as DNA, the CDR3 is TGCGCCAGCAGCTTGGATGAGGGGGCCACCAACAATGAGCAGTTCTTC. As protein: CASSLDEGATNNEQFF.

This sequence joins TRBV5-1 and TRBJ2-1; perhaps TRBD1 as D (6 bases). The CDR3 totals 13 residues. Germline V CDR1 and CDR2: SGHRS, YFSETQ. The V gene lost 4 bases and the J gene lost 6 bases, with 11 bases spanning the gap. The CDR3 DNA sequence: TGCGCCAGCAGCCCGGGACAAGTCAATGAGCAGTTCTTC. This sequence encodes CASSPGQVNEQFF.

This clonotype came up a few times. The chain is built from TRBV7-2 and TRBJ1-4; D is unresolved. This CDR3 has 13 residues. CDR1 and CDR2 (germline): SGHTA, FQGNSA. V lost 5 bases to trimming and J lost 12 bases, with 16 bases between them. CDR3 protein: CASSQREVGELFF. CDR3 nucleotide sequence: TGTGCCAGCAGCCAAAGGGAGGTTGGGGAACTGTTTTTT.